This T cell receptor (beta chain) was sequenced during a study of blood T cell repertoires in COVID-19. As for the study in general: Some COVID-19 samples were acute and others convalescent; all came from the United States, Italy and Spain. PBMCs, B-cell-depleted T cells, or T cells provided the cDNA or gDNA that made up the material.

As processed by the authors: It was from reference gene primer amplification that nucleated cell counts were estimated. The assay was immunoSEQ multiplex PCR, and TCRdb's table has in-frame clones only and misses some. D and trimming come from the DNA, and the V and J calls and clone size come from that table. Of 270,000 or so clones in the sample, 82% were seen once. The source material was peripheral blood. The sequence derives from a woman aged 18-29 years with acute or convalescent COVID-19.

CDR3 bases: TGTGCCAGCAGCCTCGTAGGGGGACAGGGGTTATCCGAGCAGTACTTC. Its translation: CASSLVGGQGLSEQYF. The chain links TRBV3-1 (or the pseudogene TRBV3-2) to TRBJ2-7; TRBD1 agrees at 10 bases. The CDR3 is made up of 16 amino acids. CDR1 is LGHDT and CDR2 is YNNKEL in the germline V gene (reference sequence). The junction had 12 bases not matched to a gene; V was cut back by 4 bases and J by 6 bases.